What follows are 32 T cell receptor beta chains derived from one specimen sequenced in a study of T cell responses to AZD1222 COVID-19 vaccine. Profiled with immunoSEQ multiplex PCR; TCRdb holds only in-frame clones, not every one. The table has 200,000 or so clones, approximately 91% seen once; the top ten hold 0.99%. The sample in question was peripheral blood, obtained on day 0 of AZD1222 vaccination. These receptors were collected from an adult in good health.

This clone was seen more than once but under ten times. The rearrangement uses TRBV29-1 and TRBJ2-7; 11 bases match TRBD1. The germline CDR1 and CDR2 sequences are SQVTM and ANQGSEA. This CDR3 comprises 15 residues. V gave up 4 bases and J gave up 4 bases; unmatched junction bases: 9. The DNA of the CDR3 is TGCAGCGTTGGGCCGGGACAGGGGGGCTTTTACGAGCAGTACTTC. This gives the protein CSVGPGQGGFYEQYF.

The chain employs TRBV25-1 and TRBJ1-2; 7 nucleotides match TRBD1. Germline lookup yields CDR1 MGHDK and CDR2 SYGVNS. J was trimmed by 4 bases and V by 6 bases; bases with no gene match: 8. The CDR3 is made up of 14 amino acids. CDR3 coding DNA: TGTGCCAGCAGCCAGCAGGGGGTTGCCTATGGCTACACCTTC. This sequence encodes CASSQQGVAYGYTF.

V and J are TRBV7-8 and TRBJ1-2, with D possibly matching TRBD1 (5 bases). Trimming shortened V by 2 bases and J by 0 bases, and 19 bases separated the two germline ends. This CDR3 is built from 18 residues. From germline, CDR1 is SGHVS and CDR2 FQNEAQ. CDR3 region: CASSLRGGVTGTNYGYTF. The CDR3 bases are TGTGCCAGCAGCTTACGTGGGGGGGTGACGGGTACTAACTATGGCTACACCTTC. Variable domain in full (rest from reference TRBV7-8 and TRBJ1-2): GAGVSQSPRYKVAKRGQDVALRCDPISGHVSLFWYQQALGQGPEFLTYFQNEAQLDKSGLPSDRFFAERPEGSVSTLKIQRTQQEDSAVYLCASSLRGGVTGTNYGYTFGSGTRLTVV.

The V gene is TRBV6-5, the J gene TRBJ2-7, with 8 bases aligning to TRBD1. Germline lookup yields CDR1 MNHEY and CDR2 SVGAGI. The trim removed 0 bases at V and 10 bases at J, leaving 8 bases unmatched. CDR3 length: 14 residues. CDR3 residues: CASSYSQGARIQYF. The CDR3 DNA follows: TGTGCCAGCAGTTACTCTCAGGGGGCCCGTATACAGTACTTC.

The chain employs TRBV5-6 and TRBJ1-2, with TRBD1 matching over 9 bases. CDR1 is SGHDT and CDR2 is YYEEEE in the germline V gene. This CDR3 is 14 amino acids long. V shed 2 bases, J shed 2 bases, and the junction held 1 base outside the gene matches. The CDR3 sequence: CASSFDRGNYGYTF. The CDR3 region has the DNA TGTGCCAGCAGCTTCGACAGGGGGAACTATGGCTACACCTTC.

V is TRBV5-1 and J is TRBJ2-3; 8 bases are shared with TRBD2. Germline V gene sequence: CDR1 SGHRS, CDR2 YFSETQ. The V gene end was trimmed by 3 bases and the J gene end by 1 base; junction bases not matched to a gene: 7. This CDR3 comprises 16 residues. The CDR3 spells CASSYNSGTGTDTQYF. For the CDR3, the DNA is TGCGCCAGCAGCTACAATAGCGGGACCGGCACAGATACGCAGTATTTT. Full variable domain (remainder filled in from reference TRBV5-1 and TRBJ2-3): KAGVTQTPRYLIKTRGQQVTLSCSPISGHRSVSWYQQTPGQGLQFLFEYFSETQRNKGNFPGRFSGRQFSNSRSEMNVSTLELGDSALYLCASSYNSGTGTDTQYFGPGTRLTVL.

The chain carries TRBV27 and TRBJ2-7; D might be TRBD2 (5 bases). Trimming removed 6 bases at V and 2 bases at J, with 11 bases between. Looked up from germline, CDR1 is MNHEY and CDR2 is SMNVEV (reference sequence). The CDR3 is made up of 13 amino acids. The CDR3 bases are TGTGCCAGCAGGGCGAGGGCCCCCTACGAGCAGTACTTC. It encodes CASRARAPYEQYF.

CDR3 protein: CASSLAPSGRFADTQYF. DNA for the CDR3: TGTGCCAGCAGCTTAGCGCCTAGCGGGAGGTTTGCAGATACGCAGTATTTT. The rearrangement joins TRBV7-9 to TRBJ2-3, with TRBD2 identical over 11 bases. Germline CDR1 reads SEHNR; CDR2 reads FQNEAQ (reference sequence). The V gene end was trimmed by 0 bases and the J gene end by 4 bases; junction bases not matched to a gene: 6. The CDR3 runs 17 residues.

The J gene is TRBJ2-7, the V gene TRBV9; D call uncertain. Trimming removed 3 bases from V and 4 bases from J, with 8 bases in between. The V gene's germline CDR1 is SGDLS and CDR2 YYNGEE. CDR3 length: 12 amino acids. The CDR3 DNA follows: TGTGCCAGCAGCGCCGACCTTTACGAGCAGTACTTC. Amino acids: CASSADLYEQYF. Complete variable domain (other parts from reference TRBV9 and TRBJ2-7): DSGVTQTPKHLITATGQRVTLRCSPRSGDLSVYWYQQSLDQGLQFLIQYYNGEERAKGNILERFSAQQFPDLHSELNLSSLELGDSALYFCASSADLYEQYFGPGTRLTVT.

DNA for the CDR3: TGTGCCAGCAGTTCTGTTGGGAACACTGAAGCTTTCTTT. It translates to CASSSVGNTEAFF. The V call is TRBV6-1, the J call TRBJ1-1; D is uncertain. Germline V gives CDR1 MNHNS, CDR2 SASEGT. The CDR3 contains 13 residues. Trimming took 5 bases from V and 1 from J, leaving 8 bases between them.

The chain links TRBV7-6 to TRBJ2-3, with TRBD1 matching over 8 bases. Trimming cost V 3 bases and J 9 bases; bases outside gene matches: 11. This CDR3 has 15 residues. CDR1 is SGHVS and CDR2 is FNYEAQ in the germline V gene. The CDR3 is CASSLRGDRRGTQYF. The CDR3 region has the DNA TGTGCCAGCAGCTTGAGGGGGGACAGGCGTGGGACGCAGTATTTT.

The chain uses TRBV29-1 and TRBJ1-2; TRBD1 is a possible D gene (6 bases). CDR1 and CDR2 from the germline V gene are SQVTM and ANQGSEA. This CDR3 comprises 12 residues. Trimming took 7 bases from V and 2 from J, leaving 11 bases between them. In nucleotides, the CDR3 is TGCAGCGCAGGAGGACAGAACTATGGCTACACCTTC. It encodes CSAGGQNYGYTF.

The chain employs TRBV10-3 and TRBJ2-3; D uncertain. The germline V gene encodes CDR1 ENHRY and CDR2 SYGVKD. This CDR3 is built from 15 residues. The V end lost 3 bases, the J end lost 0 bases, and 10 bases lay between the germline ends. In DNA, the CDR3 is TGTGCCATCAGTGAAGGCCAAGGGAGCACAGATACGCAGTATTTT. This translates into CAISEGQGSTDTQYF.

The rearrangement links TRBV9 to TRBJ2-4; D gene ambiguous. The CDR3 spans 15 residues. Trimming cost V 3 bases and J 5 bases, with 15 bases left between them. Looked up from germline, CDR1 is SGDLS and CDR2 is YYNGEE. For the CDR3, the DNA is TGTGCCAGCAGCGCGCGTTACGACTTGGAAAACATTCAGTACTTC. This codes for CASSARYDLENIQYF.

The chain combines TRBV6-5 with TRBJ1-6; the match to TRBD1 covers 10 bases. The CDR3 sequence is 14 residues long. The V and J ends lost 5 bases and 8 bases, in that order; junction bases with no gene match: 3. Germline assignment: CDR1 MNHEY and CDR2 SVGAGI. The CDR3 bases are TGTGCCAGCAGTAAGGGACAGGGGTATTCACCCCTCCACTTT. It codes for CASSKGQGYSPLHF.

V and J are TRBV7-9 and TRBJ2-2; TRBD1 or TRBD2 may be the D gene (5 bases each). V was clipped by 5 bases and J by 5 bases, with 15 bases between them. The CDR3 sequence is 15 residues long. Germline CDR1 and CDR2: SEHNR and FQNEAQ (reference sequence). The CDR3 DNA reads as TGTGCCAGCAGCCCGGGACCTATTATGACCGGGGAGCTGTTTTTT. Its translation: CASSPGPIMTGELFF.

The chain has TRBV19 and TRBJ2-7; 7 positions agree with TRBD1. The germline gives CDR1 LNHDA, CDR2 SQIVND (reference sequence). This CDR3 region has 15 residues. Trimming removed 3 bases from V and 2 bases from J; junction bases left unmatched: 7. This CDR3 reads CASSIGQGETYEQYF. Here the CDR3 DNA reads TGTGCCAGTAGTATTGGGCAGGGGGAAACCTACGAGCAGTACTTC.

J is TRBJ2-1 and V is TRBV5-4; 7 positions match TRBD1. This CDR3 spans 17 amino acids. Trimming at V came to 4 bases and at J to 0 bases, leaving 10 bases not matched to a gene. The V gene's germline CDR1 is SGHNT and CDR2 YYREEE (reference sequence). The CDR3 here is CASSPDPTGSSYNEQFF. The DNA for the CDR3 is TGTGCCAGCAGCCCAGACCCGACAGGGAGCTCCTACAATGAGCAGTTCTTC. The full variable domain, rest sourced from reference TRBV5-4 and TRBJ2-1, is ETGVTQSPTHLIKTRGQQVTLRCSSQSGHNTVSWYQQALGQGPQFIFQYYREEENGRGNFPPRFSGLQFPNYSSELNVNALELDDSALYLCASSPDPTGSSYNEQFFGPGTRLTVL.

V is TRBV27 and J is TRBJ1-2, with 9 bases that match TRBD1. The germline CDR1 and CDR2 sequences are MNHEY and SMNVEV (reference sequence). The CDR3 runs to 13 residues. Losses at the gene ends were 4 bases for V and 8 bases for J; bases not matched to a gene: 5. The CDR3 sequence: CASSYRDRVGYTF. CDR3 in DNA: TGTGCCAGCAGTTACCGGGACAGGGTGGGCTACACCTTC.

J is TRBJ2-2 and V is TRBV6-5; D not certain. Trimming took off 2 bases at V and 0 bases at J, with 7 bases between the two ends. Germline V gene sequence: CDR1 MNHEY, CDR2 SVGAGI. CDR3 length: 15 residues. In nucleotides, the CDR3 is TGTGCCAGCAGTTACCAGGTGGCGAACACCGGGGAGCTGTTTTTT. As protein: CASSYQVANTGELFF.

This sequence joins TRBV19 and TRBJ2-4; D is undetermined. Germline lookup yields CDR1 LNHDA and CDR2 SQIVND (reference sequence). V was trimmed by 1 base and J by 0 bases, leaving 10 bases between them. The CDR3 consists of 16 residues. CDR3: CASSIAGRRAKNIQYF. Written as DNA, the CDR3 is TGTGCCAGTAGTATAGCCGGAAGAAGAGCCAAAAACATTCAGTACTTC.

J is TRBJ2-7 and V is TRBV11-2; D is ambiguous. Deletions cut 5 bases from V and 0 bases from J, with 11 bases between. CDR1 is SGHAT, CDR2 FQNNGV, per germline. The CDR3 is 14 residues long. This CDR3 is CASSPFLHSYEQYF. CDR3 DNA: TGTGCCAGCAGCCCGTTCTTACACTCCTACGAGCAGTACTTC.

This clone was recorded a few times. This chain connects TRBV9 to TRBJ1-1; D gene uncertain. Germline CDR1 SGDLS, CDR2 YYNGEE. This CDR3 is 13 amino acids long. V lost 0 bases to trimming and J lost 1 base, with 4 bases between them. The CDR3, as DNA: TGTGCCAGCAGCGTAGAGTCGAACACTGAAGCTTTCTTT. This translates into CASSVESNTEAFF. The entire variable domain, with the rest obtained from reference TRBV9 and TRBJ1-1, is as follows: DSGVTQTPKHLITATGQRVTLRCSPRSGDLSVYWYQQSLDQGLQFLIQYYNGEERAKGNILERFSAQQFPDLHSELNLSSLELGDSALYFCASSVESNTEAFFGQGTRLTVV.

This clone was seen only a few times. The chain links TRBV2 to TRBJ2-7, with 7 bases that match TRBD1. Per the germline V gene, CDR1 is SNHLY and CDR2 is FYNNEI. V shed 6 bases, J shed 0 bases, and the junction held 2 bases outside the gene matches. CDR3 length equals 13 residues. The CDR3 DNA reads as TGTGCCAGCAGGGACAGGAGCTCCTACGAGCAGTACTTC. Residues: CASRDRSSYEQYF.

The sample holds one count of this clone. V and J are TRBV4-1 and TRBJ1-6; D is undetermined. Trimming cost V 0 bases and J 9 bases, with 9 bases left between them. CDR3 length: 14 amino acids. Germline V gene lookup returns CDR1 MGHRA and CDR2 YSYEKL. The CDR3 region has the DNA TGCGCCAGCAGCCAAGAACGTGAAAGTTCACCCCTCCACTTT. Its protein is CASSQERESSPLHF.

V gene TRBV7-8 combines with J gene TRBJ1-5; 9 nucleotides agree with TRBD1. The CDR3 is made up of 15 amino acids. Germline lookup yields CDR1 SGHVS and CDR2 FQNEAQ. Trimming at V came to 1 base and at J to 6 bases, leaving 4 bases not matched to a gene. Here the CDR3 reads CASSLGDRELQPQHF. The CDR3 DNA sequence: TGTGCCAGCAGCTTAGGGGACAGGGAGCTTCAGCCCCAGCATTTT.

The chain carries TRBV5-1 and TRBJ2-7; maybe TRBD1 (6 bases). The CDR3 consists of 16 residues. Germline values: CDR1 SGHRS, CDR2 YFSETQ. V shed 4 bases and J shed 5 bases, with 22 bases lying between them. The CDR3 coding sequence is TGCGCCAGCAGCCTATACCAGGGGACCCACTCTAACGAGCAGTACTTC. Protein product: CASSLYQGTHSNEQYF.

The chain joins TRBV6-5 to TRBJ1-6; 7 positions match TRBD1. CDR3 length: 16 residues. Germline trimming cut 0 bases from V and 8 bases from J; bases unmatched to any gene: 7. Germline V gene lookup returns CDR1 MNHEY and CDR2 SVGAGI. The DNA of the CDR3 is TGTGCCAGCAGTTACTCCTCAGGGGGTGCGTATTCACCCCTCCACTTT. Translated: CASSYSSGGAYSPLHF.

This clone has more than one count but fewer than ten. The chain recombines TRBV10-3 with TRBJ2-7, with a tentative D call TRBD2 (7 bases). V was shortened by 0 bases and J by 6 bases, with 21 bases between the two germline ends. CDR3 length: 17 residues. The germline CDR1 and CDR2 sequences are ENHRY and SYGVKD. The DNA of the CDR3 is TGTGCCATCAGTGAGTCGGGGGCGGGAGATCTCCTACGCGAGCAGTACTTC. It codes for CAISESGAGDLLREQYF.

The chain has TRBV11-3 and TRBJ2-7, with TRBD2 matching over 9 bases. Germline V lookup: CDR1 SGHNT, CDR2 YENEEA. Trimming removed 5 bases from V and 7 bases from J; junction bases left unmatched: 15. This CDR3 spans 16 amino acids. Here the CDR3 DNA reads TGTGCCAGCAGCCCCACCGCGGGGGCGGGAGGGGGTGAGCAGTACTTC. Protein: CASSPTAGAGGGEQYF. Full variable domain (missing parts from reference TRBV11-3 and TRBJ2-7): EAGVVQSPRYKIIEKKQPVAFWCNPISGHNTLYWYLQNLGQGPELLIRYENEEAVDDSQLPKDRFSAERLKGVDSTLKIQPAELGDSAVYLCASSPTAGAGGGEQYFGPGTRLTVT.

V gene TRBV3-1 (or the pseudogene TRBV3-2) combines with J gene TRBJ1-1; D is unresolved. Looked up from germline, CDR1 is LGHDT and CDR2 is YNNKEL (reference sequence). The CDR3 has 13 amino acids. Trimming shortened V by 0 bases and J by 7 bases, and 9 bases separated the two germline ends. CDR3 in amino acids: CASSQELDGEAFF. CDR3 in DNA: TGTGCCAGCAGCCAAGAACTTGATGGTGAAGCTTTCTTT.

CDR3 sequence (DNA): TGTGCCAGCAGCCAAGGACTAGGGGCAAACATTCAGTACTTC. It is translated as CASSQGLGANIQYF. The V call is TRBV14, the J call TRBJ2-4, with a possible D match to TRBD2 (6 bases). Germline values: CDR1 SGHDN, CDR2 FVKESK. Trimming shortened V by 1 base and J by 6 bases, and 10 bases separated the two germline ends. The CDR3 has 14 amino acids.